This TCR beta chain was recovered during a study of shared clonotypes between healthy human individuals. On the study more broadly: Researchers assigned three CD4 naive, three CD4 memory, two CD8 naive and one CD8 memory plate to each donor. Whole-study results and caveats: Shared clonotypes: approximately 5% naive CD4, 3.5% to 4% naive CD8, roughly 2.2% memory CD4, around 0.4% memory CD8. Clonotypes which were not shared had lower generation probabilities than clonotypes that all four donors shared.

Replicate PCRs run on sorted subsets employed about 220 ng DNA, approximately 30,000 T cell genomes. Some clones are missing from TCRdb's copy, which holds only in-frame ones; the method was immunoSEQ multiplex PCR. Of roughly 2,500,000 clones in the sample, under 95% were seen once. To note about this clone: Its specificity is unknown.

The clonotype was recovered from a man aged 18 to 35 in good health. Some clones in this sample may be carry-over from other donors' samples. Sequencing was carried out using naive CD4+ T cells from PBMCs. Subset defined: CD45RA+ positively selected.

The CDR3 nucleotides read TGTGCCAGCAGCTTAGCGGCTAGCGGGGACCAAGAGACCCAGTACTTC. Its translation is CASSLAASGDQETQYF. The chain uses TRBV7-9 and TRBJ2-5; 9 nucleotides agree with TRBD2. The V and J ends lost 0 bases and 0 bases, in that order; junction bases with no gene match: 2. The length of the CDR3 is 16 residues. The germline V gene has CDR1 SEHNR and CDR2 FQNEAQ (reference sequence).